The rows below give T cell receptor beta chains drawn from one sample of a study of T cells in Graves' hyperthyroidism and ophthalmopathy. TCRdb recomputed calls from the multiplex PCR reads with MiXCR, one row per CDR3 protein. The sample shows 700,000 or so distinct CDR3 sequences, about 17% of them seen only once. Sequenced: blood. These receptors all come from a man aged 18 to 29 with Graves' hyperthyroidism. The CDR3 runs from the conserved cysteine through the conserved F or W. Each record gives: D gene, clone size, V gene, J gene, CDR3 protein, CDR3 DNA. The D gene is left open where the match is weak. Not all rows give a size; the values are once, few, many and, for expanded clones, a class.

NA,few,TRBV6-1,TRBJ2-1,CASSEDWQAGAYNEQFF,TGTGCCAGCAGTGAAGATTGGCAGGCAGGGGCCTACAATGAGCAGTTCTTC
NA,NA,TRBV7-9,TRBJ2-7,CASSFGSSRSYEQYF,TGTGCCAGCAGCTTCGGTAGTAGCAGGTCCTACGAGCAGTACTTC
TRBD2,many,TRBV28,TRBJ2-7,CASSFEGPSGGDYEQYF,TGTGCCAGCAGTTTCGAGGGCCCTAGCGGAGGGGACTACGAGCAGTACTTC
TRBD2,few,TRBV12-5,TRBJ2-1,CASGPGTRGLYNEQFF,TGTGCTAGTGGTCCGGGGACTAGAGGTCTCTACAATGAGCAGTTCTTC
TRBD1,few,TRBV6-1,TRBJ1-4,CASREGTGGTNEKLFF,TGTGCCAGCAGGGAAGGGACAGGGGGCACTAATGAAAAACTGTTTTTT
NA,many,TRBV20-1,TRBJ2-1,CSATTLSGSSYNEQFF,TGCAGTGCTACTACCCTTAGCGGAAGCTCCTACAATGAGCAGTTCTTC
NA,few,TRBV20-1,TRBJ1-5,CSARQWKGFNQPQHF,TGCAGTGCTAGACAGTGGAAGGGCTTCAATCAGCCCCAGCATTTT
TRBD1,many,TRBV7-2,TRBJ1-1,CASSLRDRGSTEAFF,TGTGCCAGCAGCCTCCGGGACAGGGGTAGTACTGAAGCTTTCTTT
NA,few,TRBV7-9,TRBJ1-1,CASSERAMNTEAFF,TGTGCCAGCAGCGAGAGAGCTATGAACACTGAAGCTTTCTTT
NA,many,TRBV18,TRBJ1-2,CASSPGAGLGYTF,TGTGCCAGCTCACCGGGGGCAGGTCTCGGCTACACCTTC
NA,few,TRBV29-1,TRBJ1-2,CSVDDRNYGYTF,TGCAGCGTCGACGACAGGAACTATGGCTACACCTTC
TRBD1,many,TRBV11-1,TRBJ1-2,CASSLAGTGSEGYTF,TGTGCCAGCAGCTTAGCCGGGACAGGGTCGGAAGGCTACACCTTC
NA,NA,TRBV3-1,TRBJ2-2,CASSQEGAPPGELFF,TGTGCCAGCAGCCAGGAGGGGGCACCTCCCGGGGAGCTGTTTTTT
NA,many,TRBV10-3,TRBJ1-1,CAIRGGTRTEAFF,TGTGCCATCAGGGGGGGGACACGCACTGAAGCTTTCTTT
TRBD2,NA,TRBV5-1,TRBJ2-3,CASSREGQDTQYF,TGCGCCAGCAGCCGGGAGGGCCAGGATACGCAGTATTTT
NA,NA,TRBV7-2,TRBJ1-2,CASSPIGAGYGYTF,TGTGCCAGCAGCCCCATCGGGGCGGGGTATGGCTACACCTTC
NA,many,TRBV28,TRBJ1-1,CASSPRQTVSEAFF,TGTGCCAGCAGCCCACGACAGACAGTCTCTGAAGCTTTCTTT
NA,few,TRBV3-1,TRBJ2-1,CASSQDFGQRDEQFF,TGTGCCAGCAGCCAAGATTTCGGCCAGCGGGATGAGCAGTTCTTC
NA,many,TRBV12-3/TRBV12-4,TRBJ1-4,CASTGQLNEKLFF,TGTGCCAGCACAGGACAGCTTAATGAAAAACTGTTTTTT
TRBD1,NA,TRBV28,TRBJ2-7,CASSSRDRAYRQYF,TGTGCCAGCAGTTCTCGGGACAGGGCCTATCGGCAGTACTTC
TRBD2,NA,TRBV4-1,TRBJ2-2,CASSHPGLAGFTGELFF,TGCGCCAGCAGCCACCCAGGACTAGCGGGATTTACCGGGGAGCTGTTTTTT
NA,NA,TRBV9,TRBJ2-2,CASSVDGVWTGELFF,TGTGCCAGCAGCGTAGACGGAGTCTGGACCGGGGAGCTGTTTTTT
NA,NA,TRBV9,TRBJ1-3,CASSVERRSSGNTIYF,TGTGCCAGCAGCGTAGAGAGAAGGAGCTCTGGAAACACCATATATTTT
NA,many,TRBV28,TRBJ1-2,CASSLIPGPGGYTF,TGTGCCAGCAGTTTAATTCCAGGACCCGGAGGCTACACCTTC
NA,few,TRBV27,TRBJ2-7,CASSSRRGGYEQYF,TGTGCCAGCAGTTCCCGCAGGGGGGGGTACGAGCAGTACTTC
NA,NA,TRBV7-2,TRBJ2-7,CASSSRGSYSYEQYF,TGTGCCAGCAGCTCTAGGGGGTCCTACTCCTACGAGCAGTACTTC
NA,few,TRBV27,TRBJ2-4,CASSSAQGLTKNIQYF,TGTGCCAGCAGTTCTGCTCAGGGCCTAACCAAAAACATTCAGTACTTC
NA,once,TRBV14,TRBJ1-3,CASSQERVSGNTIYF,TGTGCCAGCAGCCAAGAAAGGGTTTCTGGAAACACCATATATTTT
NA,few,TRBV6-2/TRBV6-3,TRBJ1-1,CASSYPGTRQEAFF,TGTGCCAGCAGTTACCCCGGGACAAGACAGGAAGCTTTCTTT
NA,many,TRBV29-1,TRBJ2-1,CSVEPQGRGNEQFF,TGCAGCGTTGAGCCCCAGGGCAGGGGCAATGAGCAGTTCTTC
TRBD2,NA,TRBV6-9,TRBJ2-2,CASSDVGGVGTGELFF,TGTGCCAGCAGCGACGTGGGGGGGGTTGGTACCGGGGAGCTGTTTTTT
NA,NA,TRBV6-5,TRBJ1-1,CASSYGSVKAFF,TGTGCCAGCAGTTATGGGTCAGTAAAAGCTTTCTTT
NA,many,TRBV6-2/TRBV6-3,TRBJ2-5,CASSYGPGGEETQYF,TGTGCCAGCAGTTACGGGCCGGGGGGCGAAGAGACCCAGTACTTC
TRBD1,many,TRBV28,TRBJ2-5,CASWGQGAQETQYF,TGTGCCAGCTGGGGACAGGGAGCACAAGAGACCCAGTACTTC
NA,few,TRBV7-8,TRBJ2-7,CASSYLRYEQYF,TGTGCCAGCAGCTACCTTCGGTACGAGCAGTACTTC
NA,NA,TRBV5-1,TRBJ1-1,CASTGLGMNTEAFF,TGCGCCAGCACGGGTTTGGGCATGAACACTGAAGCTTTCTTT
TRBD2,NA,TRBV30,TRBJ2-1,CAWGRGTWDEQFF,TGTGCCTGGGGGAGGGGAACCTGGGATGAGCAGTTCTTC
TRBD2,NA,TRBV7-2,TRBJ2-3,CASSPTGTRADTQYF,TGTGCCAGCAGCCCGACCGGGACTAGAGCAGATACGCAGTATTTT
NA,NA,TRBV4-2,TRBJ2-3,CASSPLRGSGTDTQYF,TGTGCCAGCAGCCCTCTAAGGGGGAGCGGGACAGATACGCAGTATTTT
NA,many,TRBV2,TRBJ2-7,CASTLMEDASEQYF,TGTGCCAGCACCCTAATGGAGGATGCCTCCGAGCAGTACTTC
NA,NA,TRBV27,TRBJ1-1,CASSFGGVGTEAFF,TGTGCCAGCAGTTTTGGGGGGGTTGGCACTGAAGCTTTCTTT
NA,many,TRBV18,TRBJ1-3,CASSAGQGLSGIYF,TGTGCCAGCTCAGCGGGACAAGGGCTTAGCGGCATATATTTT
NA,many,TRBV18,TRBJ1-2,CASSPQGEAGSGYTF,TGTGCCAGCTCACCACAGGGAGAGGCAGGGAGTGGCTACACCTTC
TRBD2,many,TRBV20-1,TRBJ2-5,CSAILAGDQETQYF,TGCAGTGCTATACTAGCGGGAGATCAAGAGACCCAGTACTTC
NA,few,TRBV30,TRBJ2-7,CAWCSGPWGEQYF,TGTGCCTGGTGCTCCGGCCCTTGGGGCGAGCAGTACTTC
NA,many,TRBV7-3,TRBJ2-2,CASSFQSGGPGELFF,TGTGCCAGCAGCTTTCAATCCGGCGGGCCCGGGGAGCTGTTTTTT
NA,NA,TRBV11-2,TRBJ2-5,CASSLVVGQRGETQYF,TGTGCCAGCAGCTTAGTAGTTGGACAGAGAGGAGAGACCCAGTACTTC
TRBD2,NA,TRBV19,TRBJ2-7,CAASGTPSPGTRKNEQYF,TGTGCCGCCTCCGGGACACCATCCCCCGGGACTAGAAAAAACGAGCAGTACTTC
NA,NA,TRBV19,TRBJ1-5,CASSFRVSQPQHF,TGTGCCAGTAGTTTCAGGGTTAGTCAGCCCCAGCATTTT